This paragraph covers one T cell receptor (beta chain) sequence. Measured with immunoSEQ multiplex PCR; TCRdb has only the in-frame clones, and not every one. The data show nearly 9,500 clones, about 91% seen once. The record originates from a study of control samples from healthy donors and cancer patients. This TCR derives from a man between 60 and 75 years old with colorectal cancer. Input material: PBMCs.

The CDR3 spells CASSQERIAESEQFF. For the CDR3, the DNA is TGTGCCAGCAGCCAAGAGCGGATAGCGGAGAGTGAGCAGTTCTTC. This chain uses TRBV4-2 with TRBJ2-1; weak D call: TRBD2 (6 bases). Trimming shortened V by 0 bases and J by 9 bases, and 15 bases separated the two germline ends. Germline values: CDR1 LGHNA, CDR2 YNFKEQ. The CDR3 is 15 amino acids.